Below, one T cell receptor (beta chain) is given with its context. The source of the sample is a study of blood T cell repertoires in COVID-19. Study-level background: COVID-19 samples collected from the United States, Italy and Spain covered acute and convalescent phases. T cells, B-cell-depleted T cells, or PBMCs supplied cDNA or gDNA.

The length of the CDR3 is 15 residues. Trimming pared 2 bases from V and 3 bases from J, leaving 10 bases between. Authors' data handling: Estimation of nucleated cell counts was performed using reference gene primer amplification. Produced via immunoSEQ multiplex PCR; TCRdb's table is partial and in-frame only. V, J and clone size reflect that table, while D and trimming were determined from the DNA. The sample records more than 25,000 clones, 80% to 85% being singletons. Sequenced sample: peripheral blood. J is TRBJ2-2 and V is TRBV23-1; a weak D match, TRBD2 (6 bases). TRBV23-1 is marked as an open reading frame, function uncertain. The TCR sequence derives from an elderly man with active COVID-19. In nucleotides, the CDR3 is TGCGCCAGCAGTCAAAGGGAGGTCCACACCGGGGAGCTGTTTTTT. Protein sequence: CASSQREVHTGELFF.